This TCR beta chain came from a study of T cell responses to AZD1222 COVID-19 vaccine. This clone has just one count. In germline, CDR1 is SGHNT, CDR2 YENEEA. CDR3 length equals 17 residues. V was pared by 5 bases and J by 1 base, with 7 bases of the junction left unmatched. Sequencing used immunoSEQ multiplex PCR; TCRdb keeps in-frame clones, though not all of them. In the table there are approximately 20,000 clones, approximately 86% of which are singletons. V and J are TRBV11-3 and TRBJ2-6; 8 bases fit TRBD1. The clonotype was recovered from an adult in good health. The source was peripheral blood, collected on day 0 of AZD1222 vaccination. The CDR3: CASSPRQGSSGANVLTF. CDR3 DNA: TGTGCCAGCAGCCCGAGACAGGGGTCGTCTGGGGCCAACGTCCTGACTTTC.